This T cell receptor (beta chain) emerged from a study of T cell responses to AZD1222 COVID-19 vaccine. Whole-study results and caveats: Most donors were white British and more were female, and clonal diversity was possibly underestimated.

This CDR3 spans 13 amino acids. CDR1 and CDR2 from the germline V gene are SGHRS and YFSETQ. Trimming took off 1 base at V and 0 bases at J, with 4 bases between the two ends. Here immunoSEQ multiplex PCR was the method, and the copy in TCRdb shows in-frame clones only, minus some. The data hold 180,000 or so clones, with just over 90% observed a single time. A word on this clone: Its matching antigen is unknown.

The specimen was peripheral blood, collected on day 0 of AZD1222 vaccination. This sequence was found in an adult in good health. This chain links TRBV5-1 with TRBJ2-5; D remains unclear. The CDR3 reads CASSLTYQETQYF. The CDR3 bases are TGCGCCAGCAGCTTGACGTACCAAGAGACCCAGTACTTC.